This T cell receptor (beta chain) was sequenced for a study of control samples from healthy donors and cancer patients. The table came from immunoSEQ multiplex PCR; TCRdb's copy has only in-frame clones and leaves some out. Of some 94,000 clones listed, 70% to 90% were seen once; the top ten hold 0.95% to 1.5%. CDR3 length equals 18 residues. Germline CDR1 LNHDA, CDR2 SQIVND (reference sequence). V lost 6 bases to trimming and J lost 2 bases; unmatched junction nucleotides: 12. The chain is built from TRBV19 and TRBJ1-3; 11 nucleotides match TRBD1. Sequenced input: blood. This TCR derives from a woman aged 45-60 years in good health. CDR3 sequence: CASRQRRTGGNPGNTIYF. DNA of the CDR3: TGTGCCAGTAGGCAAAGGAGGACAGGGGGCAATCCTGGAAACACCATATATTTT.